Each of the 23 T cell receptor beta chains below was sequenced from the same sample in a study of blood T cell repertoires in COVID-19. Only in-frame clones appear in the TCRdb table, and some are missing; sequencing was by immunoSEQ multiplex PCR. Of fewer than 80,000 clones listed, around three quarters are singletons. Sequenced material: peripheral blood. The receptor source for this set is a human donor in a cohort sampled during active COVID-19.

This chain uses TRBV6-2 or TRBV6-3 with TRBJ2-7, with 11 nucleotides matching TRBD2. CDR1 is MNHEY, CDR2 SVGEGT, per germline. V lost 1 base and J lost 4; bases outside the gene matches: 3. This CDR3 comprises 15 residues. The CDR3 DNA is TGTGCCAGCAGTTACTTAGCGGGAGGGCGATACGAGCAGTACTTC. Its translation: CASSYLAGGRYEQYF.

The CDR3 loop reads CASQRGEVGETQYF. DNA for the CDR3: TGCGCCAGCCAGCGGGGGGAGGTTGGAGAGACCCAGTACTTC. V usage is TRBV5-1 and J usage is TRBJ2-5; TRBD2 aligns across 9 bases. The ends lost 7 bases at V and 4 bases at J; junction bases unmatched: 8. Germline CDR1 is SGHRS and CDR2 is YFSETQ. CDR3 length: 14 residues.

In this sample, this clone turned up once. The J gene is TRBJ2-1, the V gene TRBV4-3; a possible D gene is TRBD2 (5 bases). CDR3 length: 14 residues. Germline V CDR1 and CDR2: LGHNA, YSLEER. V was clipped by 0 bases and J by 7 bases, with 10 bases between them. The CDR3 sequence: CASSQERAGNEQFF. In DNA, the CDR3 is TGCGCCAGCAGCCAAGAACGGGCGGGTAATGAGCAGTTCTTC.

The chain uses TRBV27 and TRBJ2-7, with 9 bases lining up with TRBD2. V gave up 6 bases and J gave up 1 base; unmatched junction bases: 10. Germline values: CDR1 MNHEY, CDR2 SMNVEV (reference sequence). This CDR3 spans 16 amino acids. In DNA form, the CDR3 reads TGTGCCAGCAGAGGTGTGCGGGAGGGCCGGTCCTACGAGCAGTACTTC. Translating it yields CASRGVREGRSYEQYF.

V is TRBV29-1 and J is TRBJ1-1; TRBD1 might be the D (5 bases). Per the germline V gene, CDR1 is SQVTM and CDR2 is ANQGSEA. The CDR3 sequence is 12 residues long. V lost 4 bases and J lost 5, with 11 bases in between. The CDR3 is CSVVTGRTEAFF. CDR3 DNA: TGCAGCGTTGTCACAGGCAGGACTGAAGCTTTCTTT. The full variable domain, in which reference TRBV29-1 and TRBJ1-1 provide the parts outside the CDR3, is SAVISQKPSRDICQRGTSLTIQCQVDSQVTMMFWYRQQPGQSLTLIATANQGSEATYESGFVIDKFPISRPNLTFSTLTVSNMSPEDSSIYLCSVVTGRTEAFFGQGTRLTVV.

The CDR3 DNA sequence: TGTGCCACTGGGGACAGATACTACGAGCAGTACTTC. It is translated as CATGDRYYEQYF. The rearrangement joins TRBV28 to TRBJ2-7; 7 bases are a match to TRBD1. Germline V lookup: CDR1 MDHEN, CDR2 SYDVKM. The CDR3 has 12 amino acids. The ends lost 10 bases at V and 3 bases at J; junction bases unmatched: 6.

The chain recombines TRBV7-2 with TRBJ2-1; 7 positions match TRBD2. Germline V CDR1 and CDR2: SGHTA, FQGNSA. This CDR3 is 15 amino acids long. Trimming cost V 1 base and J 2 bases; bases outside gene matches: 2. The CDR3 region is CASSLGLAAYNEQFF. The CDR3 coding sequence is TGTGCCAGCAGCTTAGGGCTAGCGGCCTACAATGAGCAGTTCTTC.

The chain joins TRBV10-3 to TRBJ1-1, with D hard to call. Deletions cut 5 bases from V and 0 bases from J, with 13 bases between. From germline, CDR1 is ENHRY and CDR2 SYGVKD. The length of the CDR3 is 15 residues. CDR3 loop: CAISPRSQMNTEAFF. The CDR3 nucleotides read TGTGCCATCAGTCCCAGATCACAGATGAACACTGAAGCTTTCTTT.

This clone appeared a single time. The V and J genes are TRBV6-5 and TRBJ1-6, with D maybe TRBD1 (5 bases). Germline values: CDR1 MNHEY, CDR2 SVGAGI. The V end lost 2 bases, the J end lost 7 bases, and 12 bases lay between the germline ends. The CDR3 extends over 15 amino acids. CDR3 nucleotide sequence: TGTGCCAGCAGTTACGCCAAAAGGGGCAATTCACCCCTCCACTTT. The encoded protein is CASSYAKRGNSPLHF.

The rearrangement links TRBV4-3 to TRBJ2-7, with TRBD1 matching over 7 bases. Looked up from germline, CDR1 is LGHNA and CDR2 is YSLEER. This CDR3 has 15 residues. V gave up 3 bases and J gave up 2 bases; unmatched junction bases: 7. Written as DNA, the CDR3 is TGCGCCAGCAGCCAGGGCCATAGGGGGCCCTACGAGCAGTACTTC. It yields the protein CASSQGHRGPYEQYF.

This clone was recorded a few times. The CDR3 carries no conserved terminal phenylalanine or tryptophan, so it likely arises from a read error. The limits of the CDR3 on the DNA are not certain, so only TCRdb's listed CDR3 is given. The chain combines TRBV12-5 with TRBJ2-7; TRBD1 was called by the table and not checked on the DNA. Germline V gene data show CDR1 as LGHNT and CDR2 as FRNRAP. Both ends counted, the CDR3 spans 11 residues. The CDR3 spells CASGLNRDRGP.

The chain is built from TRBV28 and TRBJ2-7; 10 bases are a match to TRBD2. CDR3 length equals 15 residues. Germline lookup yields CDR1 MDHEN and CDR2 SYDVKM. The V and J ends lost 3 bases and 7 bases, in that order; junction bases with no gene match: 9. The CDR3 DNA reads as TGTGCCAGCAGTTTCGGTCTAGCGGGAGTGAGAGAGCAGTACTTC. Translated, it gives CASSFGLAGVREQYF.

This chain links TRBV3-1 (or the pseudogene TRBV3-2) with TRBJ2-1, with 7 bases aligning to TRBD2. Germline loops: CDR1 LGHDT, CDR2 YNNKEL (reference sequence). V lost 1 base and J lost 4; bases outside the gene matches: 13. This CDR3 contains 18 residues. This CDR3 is CASSQGLAGAGSYNEQFF. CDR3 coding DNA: TGTGCCAGCAGCCAAGGGCTTGCAGGAGCGGGATCGTACAATGAGCAGTTCTTC.

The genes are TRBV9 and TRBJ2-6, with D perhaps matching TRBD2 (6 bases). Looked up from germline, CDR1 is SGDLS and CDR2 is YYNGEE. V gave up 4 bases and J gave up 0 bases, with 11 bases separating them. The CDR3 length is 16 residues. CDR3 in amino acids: CASSPGLYSGANVLTF. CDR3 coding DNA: TGTGCCAGCAGCCCGGGACTGTACTCTGGGGCCAACGTCCTGACTTTC.

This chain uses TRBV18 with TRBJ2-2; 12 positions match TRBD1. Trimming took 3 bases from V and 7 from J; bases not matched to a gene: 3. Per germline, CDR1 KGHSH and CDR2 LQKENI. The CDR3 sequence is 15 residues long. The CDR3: CASSPGTGGIGELFF. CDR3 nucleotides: TGTGCCAGCTCACCCGGGACAGGGGGCATCGGGGAGCTGTTTTTT.

CDR3 DNA sequence: TGTGCCAGCAGCTTATCTAGGGGGATAGGTAATCAGCCCCAGCATTTT. Translation: CASSLSRGIGNQPQHF. The chain couples TRBV7-9 to TRBJ1-5; weak D call: TRBD1 (6 bases). V was shortened by 2 bases and J by 4 bases, with 15 bases between the two germline ends. CDR1 and CDR2 from the germline V gene are SEHNR and FQNEAQ (reference sequence). The CDR3 is 16 residues long.

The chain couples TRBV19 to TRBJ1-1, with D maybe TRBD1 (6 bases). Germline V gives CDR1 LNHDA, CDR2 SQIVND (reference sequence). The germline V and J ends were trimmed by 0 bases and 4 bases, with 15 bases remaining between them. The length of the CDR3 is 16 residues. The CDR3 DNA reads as TGTGCCAGTAGTATAGATCCCCCAGGGGTCGGCACTGAAGCTTTCTTT. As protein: CASSIDPPGVGTEAFF.

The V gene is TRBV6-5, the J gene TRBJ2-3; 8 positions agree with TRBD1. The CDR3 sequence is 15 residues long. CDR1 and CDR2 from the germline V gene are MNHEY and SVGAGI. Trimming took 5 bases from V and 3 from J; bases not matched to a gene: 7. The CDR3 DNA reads TGTGCCAGCAGTAACCCGACAGGGGCAACAGATACGCAGTATTTT. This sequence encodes CASSNPTGATDTQYF.

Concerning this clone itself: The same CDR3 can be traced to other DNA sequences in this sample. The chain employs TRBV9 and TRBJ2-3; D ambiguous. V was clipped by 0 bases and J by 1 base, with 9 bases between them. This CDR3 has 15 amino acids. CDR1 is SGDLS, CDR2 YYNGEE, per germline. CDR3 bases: TGTGCCAGCAGCGTAGGTTCCCCGGGCACAGATACGCAGTATTTT. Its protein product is CASSVGSPGTDTQYF.

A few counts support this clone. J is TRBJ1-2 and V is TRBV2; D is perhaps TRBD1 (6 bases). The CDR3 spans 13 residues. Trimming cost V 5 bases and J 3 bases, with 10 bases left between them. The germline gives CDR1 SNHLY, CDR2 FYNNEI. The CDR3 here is CASSRTVDYGYTF. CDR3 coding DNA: TGTGCCAGCAGTAGGACAGTCGACTATGGCTACACCTTC.

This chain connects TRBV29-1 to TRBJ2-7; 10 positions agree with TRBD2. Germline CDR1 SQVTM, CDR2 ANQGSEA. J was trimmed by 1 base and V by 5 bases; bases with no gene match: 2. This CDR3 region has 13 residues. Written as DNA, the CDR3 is TGCAGCGTTCCGGGACTAGCGTCCTACGAGCAGTACTTC. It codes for CSVPGLASYEQYF.

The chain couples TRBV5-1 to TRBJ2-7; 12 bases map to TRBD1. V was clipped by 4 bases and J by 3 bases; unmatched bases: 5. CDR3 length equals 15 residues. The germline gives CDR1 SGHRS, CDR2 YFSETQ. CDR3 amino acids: CASSKGQGAIYEQYF. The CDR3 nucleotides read TGCGCCAGCAGCAAGGGACAGGGGGCAATCTACGAGCAGTACTTC. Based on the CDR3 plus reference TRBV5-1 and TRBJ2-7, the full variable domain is KAGVTQTPRYLIKTRGQQVTLSCSPISGHRSVSWYQQTPGQGLQFLFEYFSETQRNKGNFPGRFSGRQFSNSRSEMNVSTLELGDSALYLCASSKGQGAIYEQYFGPGTRLTVT.

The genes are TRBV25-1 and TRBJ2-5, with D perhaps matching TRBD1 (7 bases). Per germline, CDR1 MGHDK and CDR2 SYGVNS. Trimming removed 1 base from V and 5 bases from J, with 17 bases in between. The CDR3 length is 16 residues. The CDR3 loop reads CASSESSLTGRETQYF. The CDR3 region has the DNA TGTGCCAGCAGTGAATCTTCCCTGACAGGGAGGGAGACCCAGTACTTC.